These 12 T cell receptor beta chains originate from one sample sequenced in a study of blood T cell repertoires in COVID-19. Sequencing used immunoSEQ multiplex PCR; TCRdb keeps in-frame clones, though not all of them. There are around 260,000 clones in the sample; about four fifths occur only once, and 9.4% lies in the top ten. The sample comprised peripheral blood. Receptor source: a woman aged 45 to 65 who had recovered from COVID-19.

The chain joins TRBV27 to TRBJ2-7; the match to TRBD1 covers 8 bases. V shed 3 bases and J 7 bases; nucleotides not matched to a gene: 5. CDR3 length: 13 residues. The germline gives CDR1 MNHEY, CDR2 SMNVEV (reference sequence). CDR3 DNA sequence: TGTGCCAGCAGTTTTGGCAGGGGGCGTGAGCAGTACTTC. This translates into CASSFGRGREQYF.

This clone is a singleton in its sample. The sample holds other DNA sequences that translate to the same CDR3. The chain employs TRBV12-5 and TRBJ1-1, with 7 positions matching TRBD1. CDR3 length: 13 residues. Per germline, CDR1 LGHNT and CDR2 FRNRAP. Trimming removed 1 base from V and 5 bases from J; junction bases left unmatched: 1. The CDR3 loop reads CASGLEQGTEAFF. The CDR3 DNA sequence: TGTGCTAGTGGTTTGGAACAGGGGACTGAAGCTTTCTTT.

The rearrangement joins TRBV19 to TRBJ2-1; D is perhaps TRBD2 (6 bases). V lost 5 bases and J 3 bases, leaving 17 bases between the germline ends. The CDR3 has 16 amino acids. Germline CDR1 is LNHDA and CDR2 is SQIVND (reference sequence). The CDR3 loop is CASSFRSGSHYNEQFF. Written as DNA, the CDR3 is TGTGCCAGTAGTTTCCGTAGCGGATCTCACTACAATGAGCAGTTCTTC. The variable domain in full, with the rest retrieved from reference TRBV19 and TRBJ2-1, is DGGITQSPKYLFRKEGQNVTLSCEQNLNHDAMYWYRQDPGQGLRLIYYSQIVNDFQKGDIAEGYSVSREKKESFPLTVTSAQKNPTAFYLCASSFRSGSHYNEQFFGPGTRLTVL.

The gene calls are TRBV9 and TRBJ2-1, with 13 positions matching TRBD2. This CDR3 spans 16 amino acids. Germline CDR1 SGDLS, CDR2 YYNGEE. V shed 2 bases, J shed 7 bases, and the junction held 6 bases outside the gene matches. CDR3 amino acids: CASSVQGLAGWNEQFF. CDR3 nucleotide sequence: TGTGCCAGCAGCGTTCAGGGACTAGCGGGATGGAATGAGCAGTTCTTC. Combining the CDR3 with reference TRBV9 and TRBJ2-1 gives the whole variable domain DSGVTQTPKHLITATGQRVTLRCSPRSGDLSVYWYQQSLDQGLQFLIQYYNGEERAKGNILERFSAQQFPDLHSELNLSSLELGDSALYFCASSVQGLAGWNEQFFGPGTRLTVL.

This chain joins TRBV28 and TRBJ1-1, with 7 bases matching TRBD1. The germline V gene has CDR1 MDHEN and CDR2 SYDVKM. The V gene end was trimmed by 0 bases and the J gene end by 1 base; junction bases not matched to a gene: 2. The CDR3 length is 15 residues. The CDR3 DNA follows: TGTGCCAGCAGTTTATGGACAGGGACGAACACTGAAGCTTTCTTT. Its translation is CASSLWTGTNTEAFF.

The chain links TRBV15 to TRBJ2-5, with D unresolved. The CDR3 covers 13 residues. The V gene's germline CDR1 is LNHNV and CDR2 YYDKDF (reference sequence). V was shortened by 8 bases and J by 3 bases, with 13 bases between the two germline ends. CDR3 nucleotides: TGTGCCACCGGTCCATCCCGGGAAGAGACCCAGTACTTC. Its translation is CATGPSREETQYF.

V is TRBV4-1 and J is TRBJ2-3; perhaps TRBD2 as D (6 bases). Germline CDR1 is MGHRA and CDR2 is YSYEKL. V lost 1 base and J 4 bases, leaving 6 bases between the germline ends. The CDR3 spans 13 residues. The CDR3 sequence: CASSQAGADTQYF. For the CDR3, the DNA is TGCGCCAGCAGCCAAGCGGGGGCAGATACGCAGTATTTT.

The J gene is TRBJ2-7, the V gene TRBV28; the match to TRBD2 covers 8 bases. CDR1 is MDHEN, CDR2 SYDVKM, per germline. This CDR3 has 18 residues. After removal of 4 bases from V and 2 bases from J, the junction contained 16 bases not matched to a gene. CDR3 region: CASSSNSAGAHSAYEQYF. In DNA form, the CDR3 reads TGTGCCAGCAGTTCCAACTCAGCGGGAGCCCATTCGGCCTACGAGCAGTACTTC.

The rearrangement links TRBV4-3 to TRBJ1-2; D might be TRBD1 (6 bases). The germline CDR1 and CDR2 sequences are LGHNA and YSLEER. V shed 4 bases and J shed 2 bases, with 32 bases lying between them. CDR3 size: 21 residues. CDR3 nucleotides: TGCGCCAGCAGCCCCCAAGAGGGGGGGAGTGGACGCCGCTCCACAAACTATGGCTACACCTTC. Its translation is CASSPQEGGSGRRSTNYGYTF.

The rearrangement links TRBV19 to TRBJ2-2; a weak D match, TRBD1 (6 bases). CDR1 is LNHDA and CDR2 is SQIVND in the germline V gene (reference sequence). CDR3 length equals 17 residues. With 10 bases removed from V and 2 bases from J, the gap between germline ends came to 23 bases. CDR3 residues: CATAPIGGTLNTGELFF. CDR3 DNA sequence: TGTGCCACCGCGCCGATCGGTGGGACACTAAACACCGGGGAGCTGTTTTTT.

This chain links TRBV27 with TRBJ1-5, with 8 positions matching TRBD1. With V trimmed by 1 base and J by 3 bases, 11 bases remained unmatched. Germline V lookup: CDR1 MNHEY, CDR2 SMNVEV (reference sequence). The CDR3 spans 18 residues. In DNA, the CDR3 is TGTGCCAGCAGTTTATTTCCCCCAGGACAGGGAATCAATCAGCCCCAGCATTTT. Translating it yields CASSLFPPGQGINQPQHF.

CDR3 bases: TGTGCCAGCAGCCCTATAGAGCGGGACGTTTATACGCAGTATTTT. Its protein is CASSPIERDVYTQYF. The gene calls are TRBV4-2 and TRBJ2-3; TRBD2 aligns across 7 bases. V gave up 4 bases and J gave up 7 bases; unmatched junction bases: 11. Germline V gene sequence: CDR1 LGHNA, CDR2 YNFKEQ. The length of the CDR3 is 15 residues.